This TCR beta chain appears in the sequencing data of a study of identical twins (dated by TCRdb to between 2015 and 2016). Regarding the research as a whole: To test whether fetal clonotypes persist, this study deep-sequenced TCR alpha and beta repertoires from monozygotic twins, from unrelated adults of various ages, and from cord blood. To rule out contamination, the twin experiments were replicated at different times with different library preparation protocols. The full study reports these points: Abundant cord blood beta clonotypes carried fewer insertions; young adult naive repertoires showed a weaker similar trend, while memory repertoires showed none. A weaker excess of twin sharing was found in beta out-of-frame sequences because the signal-to-noise ratio was lowered by fewer shared sequences. Compared with coincidental sharing between unrelated individuals, an excess of low generation-probability sequences was observed among out-of-frame TCR alpha sequences shared between twins. Because the same donors could not be followed over many years, conclusions were based on cross-sectional statistical analysis. Invariant T cells such as MAIT and iNKT could partly confound zero-insertion analyses, although diverse VJ usage argued against such confounding for most clonotypes. Recombination models systematically underestimated out-of-frame TCR alpha sharing in monozygotic twins but agreed with sharing between unrelated individuals.

A few counts support this clonotype. Its antigen is currently not known. No much larger clone exists at a distance of one base, and base qualities are not known. As encoded in the germline V gene, CDR1 is KGHSH while CDR2 is LQKENI. Reading from cysteine to phenylalanine, the CDR3 counts 16 amino acids. Only the CDR3 DNA stays, 48 bases, in frame from base 1. The V end loses 2 bases and the J end loses 1 base, and a stretch of 14 bases separates them. Only healthy Caucasian donors were included. Three unrelated non-twin adults were also sequenced: a male aged 18 to 30, a male aged 50 to 60 and a female aged 50 to 60. Miltenyi CD45RO+ enrichment and human naive T-cell isolation kits were used to isolate memory (CD45RO+) and naive T cells from PBMC. Receptors were amplified or captured by 5' RACE. Sequenced using an Illumina HiSeq 2000. Template switching introduced a universal primer binding site; the final cDNA contained a unique molecular identifier, enabling accurate counting of TCR cDNA molecules. Specific primers in the conserved constant-segment region were used to synthesize first-strand cDNA for TCR alpha and beta chains. To control for contamination, every cDNA library carried two barcodes: a SMART-Mk sample barcode plus Illumina barcodes. TruSeq adapter sequences, together with Illumina sample barcodes, were added in two successive PCR steps. Sequencing of the TCR alpha and beta cDNA libraries was done on the Illumina HiSeq platform using custom primers. As for the authors' bioinformatics: Unique molecular identifiers were extracted from raw reads with MiGEC, and CDR3 positions were determined with MiXCR. For each individual, recombination models were inferred using an EM algorithm with the repgenHMM and IGoR tools. The analysis of shared clonotypes was done with the tcR package in R, with sharing normalized by the product of cloneset sizes. To study raw recombination free of thymic and clonal selection effects, out-of-frame nonproductive sequences were analyzed. TCRdb trimmed public reads at Q25 via fastp, called clones via MiXCR and kept in-frame beta chains. Rows are combined by CDR3 protein, so each entry shows the most common genes and DNA. The V and J calls were determined by TCRdb, not by the authors. Present in this sample are 690,000 or so distinct CDR3 sequences, 6.1% of which were seen just once. Around 2% of the sample is in the top ten clones.

Recombination linked TRBV18 to TRBJ1-1; TRBD1 could be the D gene, as 6 bases match. The sequenced sample was naive T cells sorted from blood. The cell subset or site label for this specimen denotes: cells isolated with a human naive T-cell isolation kit. This TCR came from a man aged 18 to 35 in good health. The CDR3 reads CASSPYLQGRNTEAFF. The DNA sequence is as follows: TGTGCCAGCTCACCATACTTACAGGGACGGAACACTGAAGCTTTCTTT.